Presented here are 19 T cell receptor beta chains from one specimen sequenced in a study of radiation and T cells in renal cell carcinoma. Documented treatment: treatment-naive control, cytoreductive nephrectomy. Data came from immunoSEQ multiplex PCR; TCRdb stores just in-frame clones and leaves some out. The top ten clones hold approximately 9.9% of a sample with 15,000 to 17,000 clones, approximately 50% of them seen once. The sequencing used tumor tissue, collected from a patient whose treatment was nephrectomy without radiotherapy. The source is a man aged 45-65 years with renal cell carcinoma.

The gene calls are TRBV19 and TRBJ1-5, with 11 positions matching TRBD1. The V and J ends lost 3 bases and 7 bases, in that order; junction bases with no gene match: 5. The CDR3 totals 15 residues. From germline, CDR1 is LNHDA and CDR2 SQIVND (reference sequence). In DNA form, the CDR3 reads TGTGCCAGTAGTATTGGGACAGGGGGTGGACAGCCCCAGCATTTT. Residues: CASSIGTGGGQPQHF.

This clone appeared once. The rearrangement links TRBV30 to TRBJ2-7, with TRBD1 identical over 8 bases. Germline CDR1 and CDR2: GTSNPN and SVGIG (reference sequence). The CDR3 runs 12 residues. Trimming took 4 bases from V and 4 from J; bases not matched to a gene: 3. The CDR3 loop reads CAWIRQGYEQYF. In DNA form, the CDR3 reads TGTGCCTGGATTAGACAGGGGTACGAGCAGTACTTC.

The rearrangement joins TRBV7-8 to TRBJ2-1; D is possibly TRBD1 (6 bases). V gave up 5 bases and J gave up 10 bases, with 24 bases separating them. The CDR3 totals 16 residues. Germline lookup yields CDR1 SGHVS and CDR2 FQNEAQ. CDR3 region: CASSGRQDTSAGEQFF. As DNA, the CDR3 is TGTGCCAGCAGCGGTCGACAGGACACCAGCGCCGGCGAGCAGTTCTTC.

The chain couples TRBV9 to TRBJ2-4, with 10 bases lining up with TRBD2. Trimming at V came to 0 bases and at J to 3 bases, leaving 12 bases not matched to a gene. The germline gives CDR1 SGDLS, CDR2 YYNGEE. The CDR3 runs to 19 residues. Here the CDR3 reads CASSVAILAGGSGKNIQYF. For the CDR3, the DNA is TGTGCCAGCAGCGTAGCAATTTTAGCGGGGGGTAGTGGCAAAAACATTCAGTACTTC.

This clone has a handful of counts. The chain carries TRBV28 and TRBJ2-3, with TRBD1 matching 9 bases. The CDR3 extends over 17 amino acids. Germline V gene data show CDR1 as MDHEN and CDR2 as SYDVKM. V was pared by 3 bases and J by 3 bases, with 10 bases of the junction left unmatched. CDR3 sequence (DNA): TGTGCCAGCAGTTTGCTTCCGGGACAGGGTGAAACAGATACGCAGTATTTT. It encodes CASSLLPGQGETDTQYF.

The chain joins TRBV5-8 to TRBJ2-1; 9 nucleotides match TRBD1. This CDR3 is built from 15 residues. Germline loops: CDR1 SGHTS, CDR2 YDEGEE. V lost 4 bases to trimming and J lost 8 bases; unmatched junction nucleotides: 10. The CDR3 reads CASSLRDREGDEQFF. Written as DNA, the CDR3 is TGTGCCAGCAGCCTCCGGGACAGGGAGGGGGATGAGCAGTTCTTC. Full variable domain (rest looked up from reference TRBV5-8 and TRBJ2-1): EAGVTQSPTHLIKTRGQQATLRCSPISGHTSVYWYQQALGLGLQFLLWYDEGEERNRGNFPPRFSGRQFPNYSSELNVNALELEDSALYLCASSLRDREGDEQFFGPGTRLTVL.

The rearrangement links TRBV30 to TRBJ2-7; the D gene is possibly TRBD2 (6 bases). Germline V lookup: CDR1 GTSNPN, CDR2 SVGIG (reference sequence). This CDR3 contains 12 residues. Deletions cut 4 bases from V and 6 bases from J, with 13 bases between. Here the CDR3 DNA reads TGTGCCTGGACGGTTGGGACTGGCGAGCAGTACTTC. It yields the protein CAWTVGTGEQYF.

This chain joins TRBV30 and TRBJ1-1; D is unclear. CDR1 and CDR2 (germline): GTSNPN, SVGIG (reference sequence). The CDR3 covers 14 residues. Trimming removed 2 bases from V and 5 bases from J, with 15 bases in between. CDR3 DNA: TGTGCCTGGAGTAGGCGGCTAAGAAGGACTGAAGCTTTCTTT. Residues: CAWSRRLRRTEAFF.

This clone was recorded once. The chain employs TRBV28 and TRBJ2-7; maybe TRBD2 (6 bases). Germline assignment: CDR1 MDHEN and CDR2 SYDVKM. The CDR3 runs 13 residues. Trimming stripped 2 bases from V and 4 bases from J, with 9 bases between. The CDR3 coding sequence is TGTGCCAGCAGTTTACGCGGGACGTACGAGCAGTACTTC. Translation: CASSLRGTYEQYF.

Only a few counts were recorded for this clone. The chain recombines TRBV7-2 with TRBJ1-2; D gene uncertain. This CDR3 has 13 residues. The germline V and J ends were trimmed by 2 bases and 6 bases, with 10 bases remaining between them. Germline V lookup: CDR1 SGHTA, CDR2 FQGNSA. In nucleotides, the CDR3 is TGTGCCAGCAGCTTATATCCCTCAAATGGCTACACCTTC. Its protein is CASSLYPSNGYTF.

This clone is medium-sized in the sample. The same CDR3 also results from other DNA sequences found in this sample. The chain couples TRBV6-6 to TRBJ2-3, with D unclear. Germline V gene data show CDR1 as MNHNY and CDR2 as SVGAGI (reference sequence). This CDR3 region has 12 residues. Trimming removed 2 bases from V and 4 bases from J, with 4 bases in between. The CDR3 loop reads CASSYPADTQYF. The CDR3, as DNA: TGTGCCAGCAGTTACCCTGCAGATACGCAGTATTTT.

This chain joins TRBV18 and TRBJ2-3; TRBD1 agrees at 11 bases. This CDR3 contains 15 residues. Germline V lookup: CDR1 KGHSH, CDR2 LQKENI. The V and J ends lost 3 bases and 5 bases, in that order; junction bases with no gene match: 4. The CDR3 region has the DNA TGTGCCAGCTCACCGGACAGGGGGCTCGGAGATACGCAGTATTTT. Residues: CASSPDRGLGDTQYF.

The chain links TRBV20-1 to TRBJ2-3; D unclear. The CDR3 consists of 11 residues. The V and J ends lost 5 bases and 2 bases respectively, with 5 bases between them. CDR1 DFQATT and CDR2 SNEGSKA come from the germline V gene (reference sequence). As DNA, the CDR3 is TGCAGTGCTCAATCCACAGATACGCAGTATTTT. Translation: CSAQSTDTQYF.

This sequence joins TRBV12-5 and TRBJ2-7, with unresolved D. CDR1 and CDR2 from the germline V gene are LGHNT and FRNRAP. The CDR3 covers 13 residues. V lost 6 bases and J lost 0, with 9 bases in between. The CDR3 reads CASGSTVSYEQYF. In DNA, the CDR3 is TGTGCTAGTGGCTCGACTGTCTCCTACGAGCAGTACTTC.

The chain recombines TRBV5-6 with TRBJ2-5, with 8 bases that match TRBD2. CDR3 length equals 13 residues. Trimming at V came to 4 bases and at J to 3 bases, leaving 2 bases not matched to a gene. Germline lookup yields CDR1 SGHDT and CDR2 YYEEEE. In DNA, the CDR3 is TGTGCCAGCAGCCCGGGACTAGAAGAGACCCAGTACTTC. Encoded protein: CASSPGLEETQYF.

The chain combines TRBV5-4 with TRBJ2-3, with 8 positions matching TRBD2. V trimming: 4 bases; J trimming: 3 bases; junction bases outside the gene matches: 16. CDR1 is SGHNT, CDR2 YYREEE, per germline (reference sequence). This CDR3 is 18 amino acids long. CDR3 sequence: CASSRRASGRSTTDTQYF. In DNA, the CDR3 is TGTGCCAGCAGCCGGAGGGCTAGCGGGCGTAGCACTACAGATACGCAGTATTTT.

In this sample, this clone turned up once. The rearrangement links TRBV6-6 to TRBJ1-1, with TRBD1 identical over 7 bases. Germline-derived CDR1 and CDR2 are MNHNY and SVGAGI (reference sequence). The CDR3 has 15 amino acids. Trimming cost V 5 bases and J 6 bases; bases outside gene matches: 12. The CDR3 is CASSLPGTARPEAFF. CDR3 coding DNA: TGTGCCAGCAGTCTGCCCGGGACAGCCCGTCCTGAAGCTTTCTTT.

This chain links TRBV5-1 with TRBJ2-3; either TRBD1 or TRBD2 may fit D (5 bases each). This CDR3 comprises 13 residues. The V gene's germline CDR1 is SGHRS and CDR2 YFSETQ. V was shortened by 5 bases and J by 2 bases, with 9 bases between the two germline ends. CDR3 residues: CASRVGDTDTQYF. In DNA form, the CDR3 reads TGCGCCAGCAGAGTGGGGGACACAGATACGCAGTATTTT.

This clone has just one count. In DNA form, the CDR3 reads TGTGCCAGCAGTGAATTGGTCAGGATGGTATCACAGGGCAATCAGCCCCAGCATTTT. Translated, it gives CASSELVRMVSQGNQPQHF. The chain has TRBV6-1 and TRBJ1-5, with D maybe TRBD1 (5 bases). Trimming cost V 2 bases and J 2 bases, with 22 bases left between them. Germline V gene data show CDR1 as MNHNS and CDR2 as SASEGT. This CDR3 contains 19 residues.